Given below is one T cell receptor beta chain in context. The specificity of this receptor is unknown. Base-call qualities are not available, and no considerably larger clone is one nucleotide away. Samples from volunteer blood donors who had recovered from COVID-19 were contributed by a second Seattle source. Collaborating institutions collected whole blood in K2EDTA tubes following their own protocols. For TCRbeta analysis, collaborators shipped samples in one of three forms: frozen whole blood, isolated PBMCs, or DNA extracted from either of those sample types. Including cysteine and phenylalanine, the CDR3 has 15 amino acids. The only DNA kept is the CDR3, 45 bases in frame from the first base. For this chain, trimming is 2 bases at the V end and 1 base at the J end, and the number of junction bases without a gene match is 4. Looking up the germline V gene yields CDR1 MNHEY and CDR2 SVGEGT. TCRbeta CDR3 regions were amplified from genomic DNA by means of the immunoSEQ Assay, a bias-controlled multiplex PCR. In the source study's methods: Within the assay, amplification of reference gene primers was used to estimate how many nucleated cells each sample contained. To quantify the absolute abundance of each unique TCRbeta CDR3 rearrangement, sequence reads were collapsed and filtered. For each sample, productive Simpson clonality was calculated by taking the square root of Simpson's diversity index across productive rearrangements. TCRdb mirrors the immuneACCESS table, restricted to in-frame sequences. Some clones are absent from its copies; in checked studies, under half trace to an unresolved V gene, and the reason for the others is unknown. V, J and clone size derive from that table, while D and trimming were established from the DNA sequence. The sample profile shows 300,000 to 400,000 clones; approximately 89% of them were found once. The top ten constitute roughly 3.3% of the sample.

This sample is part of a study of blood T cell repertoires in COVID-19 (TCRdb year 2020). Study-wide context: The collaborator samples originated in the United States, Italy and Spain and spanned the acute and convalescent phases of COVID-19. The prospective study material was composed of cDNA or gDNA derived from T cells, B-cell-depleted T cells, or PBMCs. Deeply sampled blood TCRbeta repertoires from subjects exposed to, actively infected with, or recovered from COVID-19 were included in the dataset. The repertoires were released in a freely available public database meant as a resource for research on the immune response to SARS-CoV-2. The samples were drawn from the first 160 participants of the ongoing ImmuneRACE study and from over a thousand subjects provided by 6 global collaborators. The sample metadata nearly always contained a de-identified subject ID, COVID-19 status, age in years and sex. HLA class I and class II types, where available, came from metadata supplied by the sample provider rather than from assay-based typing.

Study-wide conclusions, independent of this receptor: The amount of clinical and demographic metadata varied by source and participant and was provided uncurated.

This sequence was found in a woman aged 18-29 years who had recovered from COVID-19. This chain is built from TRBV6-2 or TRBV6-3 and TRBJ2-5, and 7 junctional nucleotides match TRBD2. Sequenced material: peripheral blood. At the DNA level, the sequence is TGTGCCAGCAGTTACCGGGGACTACCCCAAGAGACCCAGTACTTC. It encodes CASSYRGLPQETQYF.